This TCR beta chain was captured by sequencing in a study of blood T cell repertoires in COVID-19. Study overall: Sites in the United States, Italy and Spain provided acute and convalescent COVID-19 samples. Sources were T cells, B-cell-depleted T cells, or PBMCs; the material itself was cDNA or gDNA.

Original processing methods: The assay estimated nucleated cells by amplifying reference gene primers. Profiled with immunoSEQ multiplex PCR; TCRdb holds only in-frame clones, not every one. The V and J calls and clone size were taken over from that table, and D and trimming were inferred from the DNA. Among some 250,000 clones listed, around nine tenths were seen once. There are 15 residues in the CDR3. With 3 bases removed from V and 0 bases from J, the gap between germline ends came to 9 bases. The germline V gene encodes CDR1 SEHNR and CDR2 FQNEAQ (reference sequence). The chain joins TRBV7-9 to TRBJ2-1; TRBD1 is a possible D gene (5 bases). This clonotype was obtained from a woman aged 40-49 years who had recovered from COVID-19. The sample was peripheral blood. CDR3 residues: CASSLSDSSYNEQFF. Here the CDR3 DNA reads TGTGCCAGCAGCTTGAGCGACAGCTCCTACAATGAGCAGTTCTTC.